These 14 T cell receptor beta chains originate from one sample sequenced in a study of cytomegalovirus exposure and HLA in healthy donors. TCRdb's table, derived via immunoSEQ multiplex PCR, lists solely in-frame clones and lacks some. The table has under 150,000 clones, approximately 86% seen once. Material for sequencing was PBMCs. The receptors here all came from a man younger than 30 in good health and CMV-seropositive.

The chain recombines TRBV18 with TRBJ2-7; 7 nucleotides line up with TRBD1. CDR1 KGHSH and CDR2 LQKENI come from the germline V gene. Trimming at V came to 3 bases and at J to 0 bases, leaving 2 bases not matched to a gene. The CDR3 loop spans 14 amino acids. The CDR3 coding sequence is TGTGCCAGCTCACCTTGGGACAGCTCCTACGAGCAGTACTTC. Translation gives CASSPWDSSYEQYF.

The chain is built from TRBV5-4 and TRBJ2-3; D is possibly TRBD2 (6 bases). Germline lookup yields CDR1 SGHNT and CDR2 YYREEE (reference sequence). Trimming pared 2 bases from V and 10 bases from J, leaving 11 bases between. This CDR3 has 12 amino acids. CDR3 region: CASSFRGMAQYF. The CDR3 region has the DNA TGTGCCAGCAGCTTTCGCGGGATGGCGCAGTATTTT.

This rearrangement joins TRBV27 to TRBJ2-6; 8 nucleotides line up with TRBD1. This CDR3 is 17 amino acids long. V gave up 5 bases and J gave up 0 bases; unmatched junction bases: 6. CDR1 is MNHEY, CDR2 SMNVEV, per germline (reference sequence). The CDR3, as DNA: TGTGCCAGCAGTCGGACAGGGACAAACTCTGGGGCCAACGTCCTGACTTTC. Translated, it gives CASSRTGTNSGANVLTF.

V is TRBV19 and J is TRBJ2-6, with D perhaps TRBD1 (5 bases). With 6 bases removed from V and 0 bases from J, the gap between germline ends came to 15 bases. The CDR3 extends over 17 amino acids. CDR1 is LNHDA, CDR2 SQIVND, per germline (reference sequence). The CDR3 sequence is CASRRGWLSSGANVLTF. CDR3 bases: TGTGCCAGTAGAAGGGGTTGGCTAAGCTCTGGGGCCAACGTCCTGACTTTC.

This clone has a single count. The chain links TRBV5-1 to TRBJ2-1; 8 bases are shared with TRBD2. The CDR3 consists of 16 residues. Germline V CDR1 and CDR2: SGHRS, YFSETQ. V trimming: 1 base; J trimming: 7 bases; junction bases outside the gene matches: 10. CDR3 protein: CASSLTRGGLSNEQFF. The CDR3, as DNA: TGCGCCAGCAGCTTGACACGGGGGGGCTTGTCTAATGAGCAGTTCTTC.

The J gene is TRBJ2-2, the V gene TRBV6-5; the D is unclear. Trimming left V 5 bases short and J 4 bases short, with 11 bases between. CDR1 and CDR2 from the germline V gene are MNHEY and SVGAGI. The CDR3 totals 14 residues. The CDR3 is CASSPPLATGELFF. CDR3 nucleotides: TGTGCCAGCAGTCCCCCGTTGGCCACCGGGGAGCTGTTTTTT.

There are many counts of this clone. This chain uses TRBV9 with TRBJ1-6, with 9 positions matching TRBD1. This CDR3 region has 14 residues. Trimming removed 3 bases from V and 9 bases from J; junction bases left unmatched: 4. The germline gives CDR1 SGDLS, CDR2 YYNGEE. CDR3 amino acids: CASSGTGVGSPLHF. As DNA, the CDR3 is TGTGCCAGCAGCGGGACAGGGGTAGGTTCACCCCTCCACTTT.

The rearrangement joins TRBV27 to TRBJ2-3, with a weak D call TRBD2 (7 bases). Trimming cost V 5 bases and J 2 bases, with 20 bases left between them. The V gene's germline CDR1 is MNHEY and CDR2 SMNVEV (reference sequence). This CDR3 comprises 17 residues. This chain's CDR3 is CASSPSGGYTNTDTQYF. The CDR3 bases are TGTGCCAGCAGTCCGTCGGGGGGCTATACAAACACAGATACGCAGTATTTT.

The chain links TRBV9 to TRBJ1-6; TRBD1 matches 8 bases. V dropped 6 bases and J dropped 8; count of bases not matched to a gene: 7. The CDR3 is made up of 14 amino acids. Germline lookup yields CDR1 SGDLS and CDR2 YYNGEE. The CDR3 loop reads CASNLQGDDSPLHF. As DNA, the CDR3 is TGTGCCAGCAACCTACAGGGGGATGATTCACCCCTCCACTTT.

A single count supports this clone. The chain is built from TRBV2 and TRBJ1-1; D is uncertain. Germline loops: CDR1 SNHLY, CDR2 FYNNEI. The ends were cut back, 10 bases at V and 3 bases at J, with 12 bases in the middle. The length of the CDR3 is 12 residues. CDR3 residues: CATLTPDTEAFF. The CDR3 DNA sequence: TGTGCCACCCTTACACCCGACACTGAAGCTTTCTTT.

The chain combines TRBV6-5 with TRBJ1-1; 8 bases align to TRBD1. Germline values: CDR1 MNHEY, CDR2 SVGAGI. V was clipped by 6 bases and J by 4 bases; unmatched bases: 7. The CDR3 covers 14 residues. The CDR3 reads CASSLPDRVTEAFF. CDR3 DNA sequence: TGTGCCAGCAGCCTACCGGACAGGGTCACTGAAGCTTTCTTT.

The chain combines TRBV6-1 with TRBJ1-2; D is possibly TRBD1 (5 bases). The CDR3 consists of 14 residues. The V gene's germline CDR1 is MNHNS and CDR2 SASEGT. Trimming stripped 2 bases from V and 5 bases from J, with 12 bases between. The DNA of the CDR3 is TGTGCCAGCAGTGAACTGAACAGGATATATGGCTACACCTTC. Amino acids: CASSELNRIYGYTF.

This rearrangement joins TRBV30 to TRBJ2-1; D is ambiguous. Germline loops: CDR1 GTSNPN, CDR2 SVGIG (reference sequence). This CDR3 has 11 residues. The V end lost 4 bases, the J end lost 7 bases, and 8 bases lay between the germline ends. CDR3 nucleotide sequence: TGTGCCTGGACCCTCAGGAATGAGCAGTTCTTC. It translates to CAWTLRNEQFF.

J is TRBJ1-2 and V is TRBV27; 7 nucleotides line up with TRBD1. The V segment lost 3 bases and the J segment 7 bases; nucleotides outside the gene matches: 11. Germline assignment: CDR1 MNHEY and CDR2 SMNVEV (reference sequence). The CDR3 is made up of 15 amino acids. DNA for the CDR3: TGTGCCAGCAGTTTCATCTCCGAGGGGGCTTCTGGCTACACCTTC. Translated: CASSFISEGASGYTF.